This entry features one TCR beta chain sequence. The antigen it binds to is not known. The record has no base qualities; no much larger clone is one base away. This sample was taken from a study of blood T cell repertoires in COVID-19 (dated by TCRdb to the early 2020s). In terms of the full investigation: Samples covering the acute and convalescent phases of COVID-19 were provided by collaborators in the United States, Italy and Spain. The prospective study material was composed of cDNA or gDNA derived from T cells, B-cell-depleted T cells, or PBMCs. Deeply sampled blood TCRbeta repertoires from subjects exposed to, actively infected with, or recovered from COVID-19 were included in the dataset. A freely available public database, intended as a resource for researchers studying the immune response to SARS-CoV-2, is where the repertoires were released. Samples were obtained from the ongoing ImmuneRACE study (first 160 participants) and from 950 to 1,500 subjects provided by 6 global collaborators. A de-identified subject ID, COVID-19 status, age in years and sex were almost always included in the sample metadata. Where HLA class I and class II types were available, the types were taken from metadata supplied by the sample provider, not from assay-based typing. Summary of the overall study and its limitations: Clinical and demographic metadata were provided uncurated, with the amount varying by source and participant.

Whole blood was collected in K2EDTA tubes by collaborating institutions according to the institutions' own protocols. Collaborator samples were shipped for TCRbeta analysis as frozen whole blood, isolated PBMCs, or DNA extracted from either sample type. TCRbeta CDR3 regions were amplified from genomic DNA by means of the immunoSEQ Assay, a bias-controlled multiplex PCR. In the original analysis: The number of nucleated cells in each sample was estimated by amplification of reference gene primers within the assay. To quantify the absolute abundance of each unique TCRbeta CDR3 rearrangement, sequence reads were collapsed and filtered. For each sample, productive Simpson clonality was calculated by taking the square root of Simpson's diversity index across productive rearrangements. Not all clones reach the TCRdb copy of this immuneACCESS table, which keeps in-frame sequences only. Checked studies attribute under half of the gap to unresolved V genes and leave the rest unexplained. The DNA gave D and trimming, while V, J and clone size come from that table. Recorded for this sample are about 150,000 clones; 80% to 90% of them occurred a single time. Together, the top ten hold 2.6% of the sample.

The CDR3, from cysteine to phenylalanine, totals 16 residues. The sequence is cut down to CDR3 DNA, 48 bases in frame from base 1. CDR1 and CDR2, per the germline V gene (reference sequence), are GTSNPN and SVGIG. V is trimmed back by 0 bases and J by 4 bases, and the junction contains 7 bases that no gene match accounts for. This receptor chain uses TRBV30 and TRBJ2-5; a stretch of 11 junction bases matches TRBD1. Sequenced input: peripheral blood. This receptor was obtained from a human donor with acute or convalescent COVID-19. The donor label of this sample is uncertain. The sequenced DNA: TGTGCCTGGAGTGTAACCGGGGACAGGGGGAGAGAGACCCAGTACTTC. This yields the protein CAWSVTGDRGRETQYF.